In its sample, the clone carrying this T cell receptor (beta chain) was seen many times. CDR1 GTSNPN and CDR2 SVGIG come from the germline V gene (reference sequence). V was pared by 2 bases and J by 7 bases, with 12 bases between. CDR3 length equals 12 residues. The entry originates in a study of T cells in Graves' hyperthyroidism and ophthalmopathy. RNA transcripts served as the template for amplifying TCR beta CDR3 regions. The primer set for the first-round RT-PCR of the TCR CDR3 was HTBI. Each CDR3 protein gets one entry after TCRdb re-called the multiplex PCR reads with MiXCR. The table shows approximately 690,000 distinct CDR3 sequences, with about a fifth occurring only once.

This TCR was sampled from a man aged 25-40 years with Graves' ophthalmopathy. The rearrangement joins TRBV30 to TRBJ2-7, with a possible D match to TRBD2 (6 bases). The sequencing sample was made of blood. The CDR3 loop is CAWSYAAGEQYF. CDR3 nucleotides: TGTGCCTGGAGTTACGCTGCGGGGGAGCAGTACTTC.